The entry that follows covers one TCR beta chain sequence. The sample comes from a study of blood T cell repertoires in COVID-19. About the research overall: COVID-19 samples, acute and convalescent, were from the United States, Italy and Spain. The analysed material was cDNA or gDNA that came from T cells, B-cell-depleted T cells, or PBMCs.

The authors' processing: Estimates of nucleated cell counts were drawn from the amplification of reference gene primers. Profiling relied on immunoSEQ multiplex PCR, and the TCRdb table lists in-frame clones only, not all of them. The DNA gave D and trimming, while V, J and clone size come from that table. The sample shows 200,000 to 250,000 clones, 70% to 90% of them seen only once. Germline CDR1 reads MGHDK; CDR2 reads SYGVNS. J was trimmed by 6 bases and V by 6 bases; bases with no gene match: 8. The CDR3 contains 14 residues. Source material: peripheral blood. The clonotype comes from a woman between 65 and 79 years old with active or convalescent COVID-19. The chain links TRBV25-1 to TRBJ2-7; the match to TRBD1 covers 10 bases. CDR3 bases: TGTGCCAGCAGGGGGGGGACAGGGGTTCTCGAGCAGTACTTC. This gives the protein CASRGGTGVLEQYF.